A single sample is the source of the 21 T cell receptor beta chains below, sequenced in a study of control samples from healthy donors and cancer patients. Data came from immunoSEQ multiplex PCR; TCRdb stores just in-frame clones and leaves some out. This table holds approximately 20,000 clones, around four fifths found once. The source material was PBMCs. These receptors came from a woman between 65 and 79 years old with lung cancer.

The chain uses TRBV3-1 (or the pseudogene TRBV3-2) and TRBJ2-7; D is possibly TRBD2 (5 bases). Per the germline V gene, CDR1 is LGHDT and CDR2 is YNNKEL (reference sequence). The germline V and J ends were trimmed by 3 bases and 2 bases, with 11 bases remaining between them. The CDR3 sequence is 14 residues long. CDR3 region: CASSQETGTYEQYF. For the CDR3, the DNA is TGTGCCAGCAGCCAGGAGACGGGGACCTACGAGCAGTACTTC.

The chain joins TRBV28 to TRBJ2-7, with D possibly TRBD2 on 5 matching bases. The CDR3 length is 15 residues. Trimming pared 3 bases from V and 0 bases from J, leaving 12 bases between. Germline-derived CDR1 and CDR2 are MDHEN and SYDVKM. The CDR3 region has the DNA TGTGCCAGCAGTTTGTCAGACTACGACTCCTACGAGCAGTACTTC. Amino acid sequence: CASSLSDYDSYEQYF.

This sequence joins TRBV18 and TRBJ2-1; D is possibly TRBD2 (6 bases). Germline V gene lookup returns CDR1 KGHSH and CDR2 LQKENI. V lost 6 bases to trimming and J lost 4 bases, with 10 bases between them. The CDR3 loop spans 13 amino acids. The CDR3, as DNA: TGTGCCAGCTCGGGAGGAGCTTACAATGAGCAGTTCTTC. Protein product: CASSGGAYNEQFF.

The chain employs TRBV19 and TRBJ2-4; D not resolved. CDR1 is LNHDA, CDR2 SQIVND, per germline (reference sequence). Trimming pared 3 bases from V and 4 bases from J, leaving 4 bases between. This CDR3 is 12 amino acids long. The CDR3 DNA follows: TGTGCCAGTAGTATCCCTAAAAACATTCAGTACTTC. It is translated as CASSIPKNIQYF.

The rearrangement joins TRBV6-5 to TRBJ2-1, with 9 bases lining up with TRBD2. Germline V lookup: CDR1 MNHEY, CDR2 SVGAGI. The CDR3 runs 13 residues. V was clipped by 8 bases and J by 7 bases; unmatched bases: 6. DNA for the CDR3: TGTGCCAGCCTAGGGCTAGCGGGGAATGAGCAGTTCTTC. It codes for CASLGLAGNEQFF.

The CDR3 nucleotides are TGTGCCAGCAGCGATAACAGGGGGATGGTTGGAAACACCATATATTTT. Its translation: CASSDNRGMVGNTIYF. The chain couples TRBV5-6 to TRBJ1-3, with 8 bases matching TRBD1. The CDR3 totals 16 residues. CDR1 and CDR2 from the germline V gene are SGHDT and YYEEEE. J lost 3 bases, V lost 4 bases, and 9 bases had no gene match.

This clone occurred a few times. This rearrangement joins TRBV11-2 to TRBJ2-7, with TRBD2 identical over 7 bases. With V trimmed by 0 bases and J by 1 base, 6 bases remained unmatched. This CDR3 region has 16 residues. Germline CDR1 is SGHAT and CDR2 is FQNNGV. The chain's CDR3 is CASSLESGGPSYEQYF. The CDR3 region has the DNA TGTGCCAGCAGCTTAGAATCGGGAGGACCTTCCTACGAGCAGTACTTC. Full variable domain (remainder filled in from reference TRBV11-2 and TRBJ2-7): EAGVAQSPRYKIIEKRQSVAFWCNPISGHATLYWYQQILGQGPKLLIQFQNNGVVDDSQLPKDRFSAERLKGVDSTLKIQPAKLEDSAVYLCASSLESGGPSYEQYFGPGTRLTVT.

The gene calls are TRBV7-3 and TRBJ1-1, with no clear D. The CDR3 contains 13 residues. Trimming took 1 base from V and 5 from J, leaving 8 bases between them. The germline gives CDR1 SGHTA, CDR2 FQGTGA. This chain's CDR3 is CASSLIRGTEAFF. The CDR3 region has the DNA TGTGCCAGCAGCTTAATCCGCGGGACTGAAGCTTTCTTT.

The chain has TRBV9 and TRBJ2-1; D may be TRBD2 (6 bases). The CDR3 loop spans 15 amino acids. V was shortened by 4 bases and J by 6 bases, with 17 bases between the two germline ends. CDR1 is SGDLS, CDR2 YYNGEE, per germline. CDR3 loop: CASSPRWREVNEQFF. The CDR3 coding sequence is TGTGCCAGCAGCCCCCGGTGGAGGGAGGTCAATGAGCAGTTCTTC.

This clone was seen only a few times. V is TRBV20-1 and J is TRBJ2-7; D might be TRBD1 or TRBD2, each matching 5 bases. This CDR3 is built from 16 residues. V lost 3 bases, J lost 4 bases, and 22 bases lay in between. CDR1 DFQATT and CDR2 SNEGSKA come from the germline V gene (reference sequence). This CDR3 reads CSASGAIGRVAYEQYF. Written as DNA, the CDR3 is TGCAGTGCTAGTGGTGCGATCGGCAGGGTAGCGTACGAGCAGTACTTC.

V gene TRBV28 combines with J gene TRBJ2-1; 9 bases agree with TRBD2. Germline V lookup: CDR1 MDHEN, CDR2 SYDVKM. CDR3 length equals 14 residues. With 7 bases clipped from V and 4 bases from J, the junction kept 5 bases outside the gene matches. This CDR3 is CASTAGGAYNEQFF. CDR3 coding DNA: TGTGCCAGCACCGCGGGGGGGGCTTACAATGAGCAGTTCTTC.

This rearrangement joins TRBV7-2 to TRBJ2-5; 13 nucleotides align to TRBD2. The length of the CDR3 is 18 residues. CDR1 and CDR2 from the germline V gene are SGHTA and FQGNSA. V was pared by 4 bases and J by 4 bases, with 12 bases of the junction left unmatched. In DNA, the CDR3 is TGTGCCAGCAGCTCAACCCCAGGACTAGCGGGAGATTTAGAGACCCAGTACTTC. It yields the protein CASSSTPGLAGDLETQYF.

The rearrangement uses TRBV6-1 and TRBJ1-4; 11 nucleotides agree with TRBD1. The germline V gene has CDR1 MNHNS and CDR2 SASEGT. The J segment lost 0 bases and the V segment lost 4 bases, leaving 10 bases of the junction unmatched. The CDR3 extends over 19 amino acids. CDR3 sequence reads: CASSARDRGAGATNEKLFF. The DNA of the CDR3 is TGTGCCAGCAGTGCCCGGGACAGGGGGGCGGGGGCAACTAATGAAAAACTGTTTTTT.

CDR3 sequence (DNA): TGTGCCAGCAGGAGGGTCGGGCCGAACACTGAAGCTTTCTTT. Encoded protein: CASRRVGPNTEAFF. The chain combines TRBV6-5 with TRBJ1-1; the D is unclear. The CDR3 consists of 14 residues. Germline loops: CDR1 MNHEY, CDR2 SVGAGI. Trimming removed 6 bases from V and 1 base from J, with 12 bases in between.

J is TRBJ2-5 and V is TRBV30, with unresolved D. Germline V lookup: CDR1 GTSNPN, CDR2 SVGIG (reference sequence). The CDR3 is 14 amino acids. V shed 0 bases and J shed 2 bases, with 10 bases lying between them. This CDR3 reads CAWSVMWDQETQYF. For the CDR3, the DNA is TGTGCCTGGAGTGTCATGTGGGATCAAGAGACCCAGTACTTC.

The gene calls are TRBV19 and TRBJ1-2; 7 bases map to TRBD1. The V segment lost 5 bases and the J segment 2 bases; nucleotides outside the gene matches: 8. The germline CDR1 and CDR2 sequences are LNHDA and SQIVND (reference sequence). The CDR3 runs 15 residues. Here the CDR3 DNA reads TGTGCCAGTAGTTTGACAGGGTTACTAAACTATGGCTACACCTTC. Translation: CASSLTGLLNYGYTF.

This clone has just a few counts. CDR3 protein: CASSPGRGDTQYF. CDR3 coding DNA: TGTGCCAGCTCACCGGGCCGAGGAGATACGCAGTATTTT. V gene TRBV18 combines with J gene TRBJ2-3; D remains ambiguous. Trimming left V 3 bases short and J 5 bases short, with 9 bases between. This CDR3 contains 13 residues. Germline CDR1 KGHSH, CDR2 LQKENI. Full variable domain (outside the CDR3, taken from reference TRBV18 and TRBJ2-3): NAGVMQNPRHLVRRRGQEARLRCSPMKGHSHVYWYRQLPEEGLKFMVYLQKENIIDESGMPKERFSAEFPKEGPSILRIQQVVRGDSAAYFCASSPGRGDTQYFGPGTRLTVL.

The chain has TRBV18 and TRBJ2-3; 8 positions agree with TRBD1. V gave up 6 bases and J gave up 4 bases; unmatched junction bases: 12. Per the germline V gene, CDR1 is KGHSH and CDR2 is LQKENI. This CDR3 comprises 16 residues. CDR3 amino acids: CASSDRGTGGSDTQYF. In DNA form, the CDR3 reads TGTGCCAGCTCGGACCGTGGGACAGGTGGGTCAGATACGCAGTATTTT. Full variable domain (missing parts from reference TRBV18 and TRBJ2-3): NAGVMQNPRHLVRRRGQEARLRCSPMKGHSHVYWYRQLPEEGLKFMVYLQKENIIDESGMPKERFSAEFPKEGPSILRIQQVVRGDSAAYFCASSDRGTGGSDTQYFGPGTRLTVL.

This chain uses TRBV21-1 with TRBJ1-1. TRBV21-1 is described as a pseudogene. This CDR3 has 12 residues. This CDR3 is CARCGVNTEAFF. The CDR3 DNA sequence: TGTGCCAGGTGTGGGGTAAACACTGAAGCTTTCTTT.

This CDR3 is CASSLSGTQETQYF. The DNA for the CDR3 is TGTGCCAGCAGCTTAAGCGGAACCCAAGAGACCCAGTACTTC. The rearrangement uses TRBV7-2 and TRBJ2-5; a weak D match, TRBD2 (5 bases). V lost 2 bases, J lost 1 base, and 8 bases lay in between. The CDR3 runs 14 residues. The germline CDR1 and CDR2 sequences are SGHTA and FQGNSA.

This chain joins TRBV15 and TRBJ2-1; D unclear. V lost 2 bases, J lost 10 bases, and 9 bases lay in between. The CDR3 runs to 12 residues. Germline V lookup: CDR1 LNHNV, CDR2 YYDKDF (reference sequence). CDR3 DNA: TGTGCCACCAGCAGAACCCTGTCGGAGCAGTTCTTC. This translates into CATSRTLSEQFF. Using reference TRBV15 and TRBJ2-1 for the parts outside the CDR3, the full variable domain is DAMVIQNPRYQVTQFGKPVTLSCSQTLNHNVMYWYQQKSSQAPKLLFHYYDKDFNNEADTPDNFQSRRPNTSFCFLDIRSPGLGDTAMYLCATSRTLSEQFFGPGTRLTVL.